The clone carrying this TCR beta chain was seen once. Germline trimming cut 11 bases from V and 5 bases from J; bases unmatched to any gene: 12. Germline CDR1 is SGHVS and CDR2 is FQNEAQ. This CDR3 contains 15 residues. This record comes from a study of blood T cell repertoires in COVID-19. The protocol was immunoSEQ multiplex PCR, while the TCRdb copy is restricted to in-frame clones and leaves out a portion. The sample holds 250,000 or so clones, 86% seen once. The chain combines TRBV7-8 with TRBJ2-3, with 11 bases aligning to TRBD2. This TCR came from an older man with acute or convalescent COVID-19. The sequenced material came from peripheral blood. The CDR3 reads CAVLELAGVEDTQYF. DNA for the CDR3: TGTGCCGTACTTGAACTAGCGGGGGTAGAAGATACGCAGTATTTT.